This record covers a single T cell receptor (beta chain). Antigen unknown. The sample belongs to a study of neoadjuvant nivolumab and ipilimumab in lung cancer. Notes on the study in general: Resected tumors had greater TCR richness and clonality than uninvolved lung. Higher pretherapy blood TCR richness went with higher resected-tumor richness. From pretherapy to surgery, tumor richness and clonality rose with dual therapy. Pathologic regression was not significantly tied to TCR clonality.

V gave up 9 bases and J gave up 0 bases; unmatched junction bases: 6. Germline CDR1 and CDR2: LNHDA and SQIVND (reference sequence). The CDR3 has 17 residues. The data were produced by immunoSEQ multiplex PCR, yet TCRdb's version contains in-frame clones alone and is incomplete. This sample has about 3,000 clones, with around 88% found just once. The source of this sequence is an adult with non-small cell lung cancer. Here the sequenced sample was tumor tissue, taken after neoadjuvant nivolumab, alone or with ipilimumab, at or shortly before surgery. The rearrangement links TRBV19 to TRBJ2-1; TRBD2 agrees at 15 bases. Here the CDR3 reads CASFGTSGGSSYNEQFF. Written as DNA, the CDR3 is TGTGCCAGCTTTGGGACTAGCGGGGGGAGCTCCTACAATGAGCAGTTCTTC.